Shown below are 18 T cell receptor beta chains from a single sample sequenced in a study of CD8 T cells in ankylosing spondylitis. TCRdb reprocessed the 5' RACE reads with MiXCR, giving one entry per CDR3 protein. The data hold some 200,000 distinct CDR3 sequences, with approximately 7.4% observed a single time. General study points: Ankylosing spondylitis blood seemed to carry a telltale TCR beta motif made of about 8 highly homologous variants.

These receptors' targets are unknown. What was sequenced was blood, either unsorted or a sorted T cell fraction (not recorded which). These receptors were collected from a male donor with ankylosing spondylitis.

Points on this clonotype: This may be a read error: a much more frequent sequence differs by one nucleotide. The chain joins TRBV11-2 to TRBJ2-1; D is possibly TRBD2 (7 bases). CDR1 is SGHAT and CDR2 is FQNNGV in the germline V gene. This CDR3 region has 14 residues. V lost 6 bases to trimming and J lost 6 bases, with 15 bases between them. CDR3 amino acids: CASRGGLTTNEQFF. In DNA, the CDR3 is TGTGCCAGCAGGGGGGGGCTTACCACCAATGAGCAGTTCTTC.

This clonotype was observed at least ten times. V is TRBV20-1 and J is TRBJ2-1, with TRBD2 as a possible D gene (5 bases). V lost 0 bases and J lost 6, with 12 bases in between. The CDR3 has 14 amino acids. The V gene's germline CDR1 is DFQATT and CDR2 SNEGSKA (reference sequence). This chain's CDR3 is CSARELVNTNEQFF. The CDR3, as DNA: TGCAGTGCTAGAGAACTAGTAAACACCAATGAGCAGTTCTTC.

J is TRBJ2-7 and V is TRBV20-1, with D unresolved. CDR1 is DFQATT, CDR2 SNEGSKA, per germline (reference sequence). The CDR3 has 14 amino acids. Trimming took off 2 bases at V and 4 bases at J, with 15 bases between the two ends. CDR3 protein: CSARRRSPGYEQYF. CDR3 bases: TGCAGTGCTAGAAGGCGGTCCCCGGGTTACGAGCAGTACTTC.

This clonotype was seen ten or more times. The chain is built from TRBV6-2 or TRBV6-3 and TRBJ2-7; tentatively, D is TRBD2 (5 bases). V lost 7 bases, J lost 1 base, and 17 bases lay in between. Per the germline V gene, CDR1 is MNHEY and CDR2 is SVGEGT. The CDR3 extends over 15 amino acids. In DNA, the CDR3 is TGTGCCAGCAAGCCCCCAGCCGGGATATCCTACGAGCAGTACTTC. Translated: CASKPPAGISYEQYF.

The CDR3 protein is CASSSLDRMNTGELFF. In nucleotides, the CDR3 is TGTGCCAGCAGCTCGTTGGACAGGATGAACACCGGGGAGCTGTTTTTT. The V and J genes are TRBV7-8 and TRBJ2-2; the match to TRBD1 covers 7 bases. The trim removed 4 bases at V and 1 base at J, leaving 6 bases unmatched. CDR3 length: 16 amino acids. In germline, CDR1 is SGHVS, CDR2 FQNEAQ. Full variable domain (remainder filled in from reference TRBV7-8 and TRBJ2-2): GAGVSQSPRYKVAKRGQDVALRCDPISGHVSLFWYQQALGQGPEFLTYFQNEAQLDKSGLPSDRFFAERPEGSVSTLKIQRTQQEDSAVYLCASSSLDRMNTGELFFGEGSRLTVL.

This clonotype was counted ten times or more. The V gene is TRBV27, the J gene TRBJ2-5, with no clear D. The V gene's germline CDR1 is MNHEY and CDR2 SMNVEV (reference sequence). Trimming shortened V by 4 bases and J by 3 bases, and 9 bases separated the two germline ends. This CDR3 comprises 13 residues. CDR3 amino acids: CASSSDLEETQYF. The CDR3 DNA follows: TGTGCCAGCAGTTCGGACCTGGAAGAGACCCAGTACTTC.

This clonotype was observed at least ten times. The chain joins TRBV27 to TRBJ2-2; D not certain. This CDR3 is built from 12 residues. V was clipped by 3 bases and J by 6 bases, with 5 bases between them. Germline V gene lookup returns CDR1 MNHEY and CDR2 SMNVEV (reference sequence). The CDR3 here is CASSFEPGELFF. The CDR3 DNA sequence: TGTGCCAGCAGTTTTGAGCCCGGGGAGCTGTTTTTT.

This clonotype was recorded many times. The chain joins TRBV5-1 to TRBJ1-1; 7 positions agree with TRBD1. J was trimmed by 2 bases and V by 2 bases; bases with no gene match: 6. CDR3 size: 15 residues. Germline V lookup: CDR1 SGHRS, CDR2 YFSETQ. The CDR3: CASSFIGGHNTEAFF. DNA of the CDR3: TGCGCCAGCAGCTTTATAGGGGGCCACAACACTGAAGCTTTCTTT.

The chain couples TRBV4-1 to TRBJ2-7; D possibly matches TRBD1 or TRBD2 (6 bases each). This CDR3 has 15 residues. The germline CDR1 and CDR2 sequences are MGHRA and YSYEKL. V was pared by 4 bases and J by 2 bases, with 15 bases between. The CDR3 DNA reads TGCGCCAGCAGCCTTGGGGGGCTGGGGACCTACGAGCAGTACTTC. It codes for CASSLGGLGTYEQYF.

This clonotype was detected a few times. V is TRBV11-2 and J is TRBJ2-2, with unresolved D. The V and J ends lost 1 base and 0 bases respectively, with 9 bases between them. CDR3 length: 16 residues. CDR1 SGHAT and CDR2 FQNNGV come from the germline V gene. Written as DNA, the CDR3 is TGTGCCAGCAGCTTAGCTGGCAACCCGAACACCGGGGAGCTGTTTTTT. The encoded protein is CASSLAGNPNTGELFF.

The chain recombines TRBV7-2 with TRBJ2-1; 13 nucleotides align to TRBD2. Germline assignment: CDR1 SGHTA and CDR2 FQGNSA. This CDR3 comprises 15 residues. The V and J ends lost 5 bases and 8 bases, in that order; junction bases with no gene match: 6. The CDR3 loop reads CASSPWTSGSDEQFF. DNA of the CDR3: TGTGCCAGCAGCCCATGGACTAGCGGGAGTGATGAGCAGTTCTTC.

In this sample, this clonotype turned up many times. V is TRBV11-2 and J is TRBJ2-2, with no clear D. CDR3 length: 19 residues. Germline CDR1 SGHAT, CDR2 FQNNGV. Trimming shortened V by 0 bases and J by 0 bases, and 17 bases separated the two germline ends. The CDR3 coding sequence is TGTGCCAGCAGCTTAGAATGGACCCTCCTTAACCCGAACACCGGGGAGCTGTTTTTT. Translating it yields CASSLEWTLLNPNTGELFF.

This clonotype was counted many times. The CDR3 carries no conserved terminal phenylalanine or tryptophan, so it likely arises from a read error. No DNA is shown, since the ends of the CDR3 on it are uncertain; the CDR3 is the one TCRdb lists. The V gene is TRBV5-6, the J gene TRBJ1-1; the DNA was not used to check the table's D call, TRBD1. The CDR3 numbers 8 amino acids, ends counted. Germline V gene data show CDR1 as SGHDT and CDR2 as YYEEEE. The CDR3 sequence: CASSPFWG.

In this sample, this clonotype turned up many times. The chain recombines TRBV28 with TRBJ1-1; D not resolved. CDR1 is MDHEN and CDR2 is SYDVKM in the germline V gene. The CDR3 has 14 amino acids. V was cut by 6 bases and J by 1 base, with 12 bases left in between. Written as DNA, the CDR3 is TGTGCCAGCAGAGCGGGCCGGAGGAACACTGAAGCTTTCTTT. Translating gives CASRAGRRNTEAFF.

This clonotype was counted at least ten times. The chain uses TRBV20-1 and TRBJ1-1; possible D gene TRBD1, 6 bases. In germline, CDR1 is DFQATT, CDR2 SNEGSKA (reference sequence). The CDR3 runs 14 residues. Trimming removed 1 base at V and 3 bases at J, with 12 bases between. CDR3 nucleotides: TGCAGTGCTAGAGTTGGGGGCACAGACACTGAAGCTTTCTTT. It translates to CSARVGGTDTEAFF.

This clonotype was recorded at least ten times. The chain has TRBV3-1 and TRBJ2-3, with 9 positions matching TRBD2. Germline V gives CDR1 LGHDT, CDR2 YNNKEL (reference sequence). V lost 9 bases to trimming and J lost 2 bases; unmatched junction nucleotides: 6. The CDR3 sequence is 14 residues long. CDR3 sequence (DNA): TGTGCCAGTTTGGGCGGGAGGGCCACAGATACGCAGTATTTT. Translating gives CASLGGRATDTQYF.

This clonotype has only a few counts. The gene calls are TRBV5-5 and TRBJ1-1; D uncertain. V was pared by 1 base and J by 3 bases, with 10 bases between. CDR1 is SGHKS, CDR2 YYEKEE, per germline (reference sequence). This CDR3 has 14 amino acids. The CDR3 region has the DNA TGTGCCAGCAGCTTGTTTAACGGGTACACTGAAGCTTTCTTT. It codes for CASSLFNGYTEAFF.

This clonotype has only one observation. The rearrangement joins TRBV5-5 to TRBJ2-1; D call uncertain. The length of the CDR3 is 12 residues. The germline CDR1 and CDR2 sequences are SGHKS and YYEKEE (reference sequence). V was clipped by 4 bases and J by 10 bases, with 12 bases between them. The CDR3 coding sequence is TGTGCCAGCAGCGGACGGTACCTAGAGCAGTTCTTC. Protein: CASSGRYLEQFF.